The 23 T cell receptor beta chains in this list originate from one sample, sequenced in a study of blood T cells in healthy people across ages (dated by TCRdb to the mid-2010s). Preparation of the library involved 5' RACE. The sequencing machine was an Illumina HiSeq 2500. The second PCR ran for roughly 6 to 11 cycles and used a J-beta primer mix along with a sample-barcoded 5' primer. Starting from the raw public reads, TCRdb applied fastp trimming at Q25, assembled clones with MiXCR and retained in-frame beta chains. Under each unique CDR3 protein, matching rows form one entry showing the most common genes and DNA. The sample table holds about 1,800,000 distinct CDR3 sequences, of which about 30% were seen once. The ten largest clones take up 7.7% of the sample. Sequences were obtained from blood. The receptors stem from a woman aged 30 to 39 in good health.

This clonotype was seen a few times. The rearrangement uses TRBV7-9 and TRBJ2-1; D is perhaps TRBD2 (6 bases). This CDR3 spans 15 amino acids. Germline values: CDR1 SEHNR, CDR2 FQNEAQ (reference sequence). V lost 5 bases and J lost 5, with 16 bases in between. The CDR3 DNA reads as TGTGCCAGCAGCCAGTCCGGGAGTAACAACAATGAGCAGTTCTTC. Protein product: CASSQSGSNNNEQFF.

V and J are TRBV24-1 and TRBJ2-2, with D perhaps given as TRBD1 or TRBD2 (6 bases each). The germline V gene has CDR1 KGHDR and CDR2 SFDVKD. This CDR3 comprises 16 residues. V was trimmed by 5 bases and J by 5 bases, leaving 17 bases between them. CDR3 DNA sequence: TGTGCCACCAGTGCCAAAGACGGGGGCCGAACCGGGGAGCTGTTTTTT. It yields the protein CATSAKDGGRTGELFF.

V and J are TRBV7-2 and TRBJ2-5; perhaps TRBD1 as D (5 bases). CDR1 is SGHTA and CDR2 is FQGNSA in the germline V gene. Trimming cost V 7 bases and J 11 bases, with 17 bases left between them. The CDR3 extends over 12 amino acids. CDR3 region: CASKLAGATQYF. The CDR3 DNA is TGTGCCAGCAAACTCGCTGGGGCTACGCAGTACTTC.

The chain has TRBV25-1 and TRBJ2-4; D possibly corresponds to TRBD2 (5 bases). CDR1 and CDR2 from the germline V gene are MGHDK and SYGVNS. Trimming pared 5 bases from V and 13 bases from J, leaving 18 bases between. The CDR3 spans 13 residues. CDR3 bases: TGTGCCAGCAGTCCTAGCCTGATGAATGAGCAGTACTTC. Translating gives CASSPSLMNEQYF.

Points on this clonotype: A junction end diverges from the germline sequence, so it may reflect a read error. This sequence joins TRBV12-3 or TRBV12-4 and TRBJ2-3, with a weak D call TRBD1 (5 bases). This CDR3 comprises 13 residues. CDR3 loop: CASSLGRADAQYF. The CDR3 nucleotides are TGTGCCAGCAGTTTAGGCAGGGCAGATGCGCAGTATTTT.

The chain recombines TRBV12-3 or TRBV12-4 with TRBJ1-2; the D gene is possibly TRBD1 (5 bases). With 3 bases removed from V and 4 bases from J, the gap between germline ends came to 12 bases. The CDR3 is 14 amino acids. CDR3 amino acids: CASSFAPGTYGYTF. The CDR3 nucleotides read TGTGCCAGCAGTTTCGCCCCCGGGACCTATGGCTACACCTTC.

The chain recombines TRBV18 with TRBJ2-5, with a possible D match to TRBD2 (5 bases). The CDR3 is made up of 16 amino acids. The germline V gene encodes CDR1 KGHSH and CDR2 LQKENI. Deletions cut 3 bases from V and 5 bases from J, with 19 bases between. CDR3 nucleotides: TGTGCCAGCTCACCGTTGGACCCCCGAACGGGGGAGACCCAGTACTTC. As protein: CASSPLDPRTGETQYF. The entire variable domain, with the rest obtained from reference TRBV18 and TRBJ2-5, is as follows: NAGVMQNPRHLVRRRGQEARLRCSPMKGHSHVYWYRQLPEEGLKFMVYLQKENIIDESGMPKERFSAEFPKEGPSILRIQQVVRGDSAAYFCASSPLDPRTGETQYFGPGTRLLVL.

This clonotype appeared a few times. The V call is TRBV29-1, the J call TRBJ2-1; no reliable D call. This CDR3 contains 12 residues. CDR1 and CDR2 from the germline V gene are SQVTM and ANQGSEA. V gave up 6 bases and J gave up 9 bases, with 15 bases separating them. CDR3 in amino acids: CSVLDLHPEQFF. CDR3 DNA: TGCAGCGTCCTGGACCTCCACCCTGAGCAGTTCTTC.

Only a few counts were recorded for this clonotype. The chain links TRBV7-9 to TRBJ1-2; D ambiguous. With 4 bases removed from V and 0 bases from J, the gap between germline ends came to 9 bases. Germline CDR1 and CDR2: SEHNR and FQNEAQ (reference sequence). This CDR3 comprises 14 residues. The CDR3 nucleotides are TGTGCCAGCAGCTCTCCTGAGACTAACTATGGCTACACCTTC. This translates into CASSSPETNYGYTF.

The chain links TRBV5-1 to TRBJ2-1; 10 bases fit TRBD2. The CDR3 is 18 residues long. Germline loops: CDR1 SGHRS, CDR2 YFSETQ. V lost 5 bases and J lost 0; bases outside the gene matches: 11. The CDR3 loop reads CASRGLAGAGSSYNEQFF. CDR3 coding DNA: TGCGCCAGCAGGGGTCTAGCGGGAGCCGGCAGCTCCTACAATGAGCAGTTCTTC.

This rearrangement joins TRBV12-3 or TRBV12-4 to TRBJ2-1; 7 positions agree with TRBD2. This CDR3 spans 18 amino acids. The V segment lost 5 bases and the J segment 5 bases; nucleotides outside the gene matches: 18. The CDR3 region is CASSAGFISGRYDNEQFF. The CDR3 coding sequence is TGTGCCAGCAGTGCCGGGTTCATTAGCGGGCGCTACGACAATGAGCAGTTCTTC.

This clonotype was recorded once. The chain is built from TRBV6-1 and TRBJ1-1; TRBD1 aligns across 12 bases. CDR3 length: 15 residues. After removal of 7 bases from V and 1 base from J, the junction contained 4 bases not matched to a gene. From germline, CDR1 is MNHNS and CDR2 SASEGT. The CDR3 coding sequence is TGTGCCAGCAACCGGGACAGGGGGCGGAACACTGAAGCTTTCTTT. Its protein is CASNRDRGRNTEAFF.

This clonotype was observed at least ten times. V usage is TRBV20-1 and J usage is TRBJ2-5; D may correspond to TRBD1 or TRBD2 (6 bases each). There are 16 residues in the CDR3. V was pared by 4 bases and J by 4 bases, with 22 bases between. Looked up from germline, CDR1 is DFQATT and CDR2 is SNEGSKA (reference sequence). CDR3 protein: CSANQEGGELAETQYF. The CDR3, as DNA: TGCAGTGCTAACCAAGAGGGGGGAGAGCTTGCAGAGACCCAGTACTTC.

In its sample, this clonotype was seen once. The rearrangement joins TRBV30 to TRBJ2-1, with 11 bases that match TRBD1. Germline values: CDR1 GTSNPN, CDR2 SVGIG (reference sequence). The CDR3 is 14 residues long. V was pared by 5 bases and J by 7 bases, with 7 bases of the junction left unmatched. The CDR3: CAWFRGTGGNEQFF. The CDR3 DNA sequence: TGTGCCTGGTTCAGGGGGACAGGGGGAAATGAGCAGTTCTTC. The entire variable domain, with the rest obtained from reference TRBV30 and TRBJ2-1, is as follows: SQTIHQWPATLVQPVGSPLSLECTVEGTSNPNLYWYRQAAGRGLQLLFYSVGIGQISSEVPQNLSASRPQDRQFILSSKKLLLSDSGFYLCAWFRGTGGNEQFFGPGTRLTVL.

This clonotype was detected many times. The V gene is TRBV7-2, the J gene TRBJ2-7, with a weak D call TRBD2 (6 bases). Germline CDR1 reads SGHTA; CDR2 reads FQGNSA. CDR3 length equals 16 residues. V dropped 5 bases and J dropped 0 bases, with 17 bases sitting between them. The CDR3 DNA reads TGTGCCAGCAGCACGGAGGGCCGGACGGTCTCCTACGAGCAGTACTTC. Its translation is CASSTEGRTVSYEQYF.

This clonotype has just a few counts. This chain joins TRBV10-3 and TRBJ1-5; D is undetermined. The CDR3 spans 14 residues. V was trimmed by 2 bases and J by 3 bases, leaving 8 bases between them. The germline gives CDR1 ENHRY, CDR2 SYGVKD. This CDR3 reads CAISERAANQPQHF. The CDR3 region has the DNA TGTGCCATCAGTGAGCGAGCCGCCAATCAGCCCCAGCATTTT.

V gene TRBV5-1 combines with J gene TRBJ1-2; 8 bases are shared with TRBD1. Germline CDR1 is SGHRS and CDR2 is YFSETQ. With V trimmed by 3 bases and J by 7 bases, 2 bases remained unmatched. CDR3 size: 12 residues. The chain's CDR3 is CASSYDRGGYTF. Written as DNA, the CDR3 is TGCGCCAGCAGCTATGACAGGGGTGGCTACACCTTC. The variable domain in full, completed from reference TRBV5-1 and TRBJ1-2, reads KAGVTQTPRYLIKTRGQQVTLSCSPISGHRSVSWYQQTPGQGLQFLFEYFSETQRNKGNFPGRFSGRQFSNSRSEMNVSTLELGDSALYLCASSYDRGGYTFGSGTRLTVV.

This clonotype was found a few times. J is TRBJ1-2 and V is TRBV12-3 or TRBV12-4, with D possibly matching TRBD1 (6 bases). The germline V and J ends were trimmed by 2 bases and 8 bases, with 9 bases remaining between them. The CDR3 runs to 12 residues. This CDR3 reads CASSLRDRGYTF. The CDR3 DNA reads TGTGCCAGCAGTTTACGAGACAGGGGCTACACCTTC.

This clonotype appeared a few times. The chain employs TRBV4-3 and TRBJ1-1; D may be TRBD1 (5 bases). The ends were cut back, 0 bases at V and 8 bases at J, with 13 bases in the middle. Germline assignment: CDR1 LGHNA and CDR2 YSLEER. This CDR3 is 14 amino acids long. As DNA, the CDR3 is TGCGCCAGCAGCCAAGATACAGGCCCGGGGGAAGCTTTCTTT. It encodes CASSQDTGPGEAFF.

On this clonotype: Possible read error: a much larger clone is one base away. The chain carries TRBV12-3 or TRBV12-4 and TRBJ2-7; 14 bases match TRBD2. The CDR3 runs to 16 residues. Written as DNA, the CDR3 is TGTGCCGGCAGTTACAGGGCCGGACTAGCGGGAGGCGAGCAGTACTTC. It translates to CAGSYRAGLAGGEQYF.

The V and J genes are TRBV7-9 and TRBJ2-1, with TRBD2 matching 7 bases. The CDR3 length is 17 residues. Unmatched junction bases numbered 14, after V lost 1 base and J lost 8 bases. The germline CDR1 and CDR2 sequences are SEHNR and FQNEAQ (reference sequence). The CDR3 region has the DNA TGTGCCAGCAGCTTAGGATCAGGACTAGTGGGAGCTGATGAGCAGTTCTTC. This translates into CASSLGSGLVGADEQFF. The full variable domain, completed using reference TRBV7-9 and TRBJ2-1, is DTGVSQNPRHKITKRGQNVTFRCDPISEHNRLYWYRQTLGQGPEFLTYFQNEAQLEKSRLLSDRFSAERPKGSFSTLEIQRTEQGDSAMYLCASSLGSGLVGADEQFFGPGTRLTVL.

The chain combines TRBV20-1 with TRBJ2-1; 8 bases are a match to TRBD1. The V segment lost 3 bases and the J segment 3 bases; nucleotides outside the gene matches: 7. CDR1 is DFQATT and CDR2 is SNEGSKA in the germline V gene (reference sequence). The CDR3 is made up of 15 amino acids. The CDR3 sequence is CSASGPGQVYNEQFF. The DNA for the CDR3 is TGCAGTGCTAGCGGTCCGGGACAGGTCTACAATGAGCAGTTCTTC.

This chain uses TRBV24-1 with TRBJ1-2; D call uncertain. Per the germline V gene, CDR1 is KGHDR and CDR2 is SFDVKD. The length of the CDR3 is 14 residues. V was clipped by 3 bases and J by 0 bases, with 7 bases between them. Written as DNA, the CDR3 is TGTGCCACCAGTGATACGGGCACTAACTATGGCTACACCTTC. It codes for CATSDTGTNYGYTF.